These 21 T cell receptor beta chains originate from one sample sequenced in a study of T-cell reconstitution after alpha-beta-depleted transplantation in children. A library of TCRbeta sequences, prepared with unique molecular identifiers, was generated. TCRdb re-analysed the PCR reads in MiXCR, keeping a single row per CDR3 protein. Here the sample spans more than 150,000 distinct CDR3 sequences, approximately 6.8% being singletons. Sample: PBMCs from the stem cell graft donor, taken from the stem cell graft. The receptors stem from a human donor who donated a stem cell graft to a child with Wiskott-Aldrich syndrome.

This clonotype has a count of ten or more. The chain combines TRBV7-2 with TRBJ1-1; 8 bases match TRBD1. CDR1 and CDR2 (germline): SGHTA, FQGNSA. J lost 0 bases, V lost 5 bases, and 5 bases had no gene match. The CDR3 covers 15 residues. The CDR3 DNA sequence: TGTGCCAGCAGCACCTACAGGGGGATGAACACTGAAGCTTTCTTT. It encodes CASSTYRGMNTEAFF.

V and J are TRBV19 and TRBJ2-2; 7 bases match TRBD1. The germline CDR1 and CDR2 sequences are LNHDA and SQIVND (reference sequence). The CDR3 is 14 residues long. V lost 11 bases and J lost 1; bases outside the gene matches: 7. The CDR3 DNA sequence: TGTGCCGCAGGACGGACAGGGAACACCGGGGAGCTGTTTTTT. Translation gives CAAGRTGNTGELFF.

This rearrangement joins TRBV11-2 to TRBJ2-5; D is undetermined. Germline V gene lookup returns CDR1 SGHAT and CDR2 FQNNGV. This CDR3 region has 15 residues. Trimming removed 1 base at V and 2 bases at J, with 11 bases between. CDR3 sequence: CASSLADGWQETQYF. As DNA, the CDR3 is TGTGCCAGCAGCTTAGCCGATGGTTGGCAAGAGACCCAGTACTTC.

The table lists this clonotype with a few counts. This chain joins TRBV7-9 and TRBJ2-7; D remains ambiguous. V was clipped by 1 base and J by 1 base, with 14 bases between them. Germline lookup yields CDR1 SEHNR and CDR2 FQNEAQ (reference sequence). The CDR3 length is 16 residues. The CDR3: CASSLDRRTVSYEQYF. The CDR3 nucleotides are TGTGCCAGCAGCTTAGATCGGCGGACGGTTTCCTACGAGCAGTACTTC.

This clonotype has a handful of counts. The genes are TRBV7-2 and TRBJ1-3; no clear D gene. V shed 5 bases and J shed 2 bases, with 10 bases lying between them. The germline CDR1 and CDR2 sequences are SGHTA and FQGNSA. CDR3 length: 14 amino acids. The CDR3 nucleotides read TGTGCCAGCAGCCACGAAAGGGCTGGAAACACCATATATTTT. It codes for CASSHERAGNTIYF.

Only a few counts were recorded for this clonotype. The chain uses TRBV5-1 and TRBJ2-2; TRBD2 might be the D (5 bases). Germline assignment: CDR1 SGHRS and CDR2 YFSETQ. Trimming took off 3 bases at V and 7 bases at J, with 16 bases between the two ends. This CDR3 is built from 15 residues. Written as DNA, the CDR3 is TGCGCCAGCAGCTCCGATGACTATTTCCGCGGGGAGCTGTTTTTT. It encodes CASSSDDYFRGELFF.

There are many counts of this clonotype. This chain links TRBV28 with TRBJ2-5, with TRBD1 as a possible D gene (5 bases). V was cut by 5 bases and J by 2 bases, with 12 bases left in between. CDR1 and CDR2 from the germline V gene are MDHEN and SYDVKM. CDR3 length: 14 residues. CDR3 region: CASSVVGPQETQYF. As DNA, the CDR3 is TGTGCCAGCAGTGTAGTGGGGCCTCAAGAGACCCAGTACTTC. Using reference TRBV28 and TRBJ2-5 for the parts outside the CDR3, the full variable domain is DVKVTQSSRYLVKRTGEKVFLECVQDMDHENMFWYRQDPGLGLRLIYFSYDVKMKEKGDIPEGYSVSREKKERFSLILESASTNQTSMYLCASSVVGPQETQYFGPGTRLLVL.

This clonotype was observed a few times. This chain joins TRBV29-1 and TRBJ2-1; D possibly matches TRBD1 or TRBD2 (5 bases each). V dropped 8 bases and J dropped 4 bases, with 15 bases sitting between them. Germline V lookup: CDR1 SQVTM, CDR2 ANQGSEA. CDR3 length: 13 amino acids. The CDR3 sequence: CSHSGTAYNEQFF. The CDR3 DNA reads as TGCAGCCACTCCGGGACCGCATACAATGAGCAGTTCTTC.

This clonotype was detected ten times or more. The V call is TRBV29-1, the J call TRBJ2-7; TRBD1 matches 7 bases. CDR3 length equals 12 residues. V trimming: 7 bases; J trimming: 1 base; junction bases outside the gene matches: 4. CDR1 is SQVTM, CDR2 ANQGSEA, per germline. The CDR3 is CSASTGSYEQYF. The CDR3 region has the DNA TGCAGCGCCTCGACAGGGTCCTACGAGCAGTACTTC.

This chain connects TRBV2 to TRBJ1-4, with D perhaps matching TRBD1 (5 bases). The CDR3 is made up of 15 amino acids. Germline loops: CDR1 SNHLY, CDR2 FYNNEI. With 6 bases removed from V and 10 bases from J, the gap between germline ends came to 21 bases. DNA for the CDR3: TGTGCCAGCAGAAGACCGGGACGGAGCAGAGGAAAACTGTTTTTT. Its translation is CASRRPGRSRGKLFF.

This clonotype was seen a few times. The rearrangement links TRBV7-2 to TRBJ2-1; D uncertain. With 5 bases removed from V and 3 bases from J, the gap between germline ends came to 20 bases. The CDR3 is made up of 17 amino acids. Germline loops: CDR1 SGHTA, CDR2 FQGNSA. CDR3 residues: CASSASLVAGYYNEQFF. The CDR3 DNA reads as TGTGCCAGCAGCGCCTCCCTTGTCGCAGGATACTACAATGAGCAGTTCTTC. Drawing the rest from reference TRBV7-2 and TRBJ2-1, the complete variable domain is GAGVSQSPSNKVTEKGKDVELRCDPISGHTALYWYRQSLGQGLEFLIYFQGNSAPDKSGLPSDRFSAERTGGSVSTLTIQRTQQEDSAVYLCASSASLVAGYYNEQFFGPGTRLTVL.

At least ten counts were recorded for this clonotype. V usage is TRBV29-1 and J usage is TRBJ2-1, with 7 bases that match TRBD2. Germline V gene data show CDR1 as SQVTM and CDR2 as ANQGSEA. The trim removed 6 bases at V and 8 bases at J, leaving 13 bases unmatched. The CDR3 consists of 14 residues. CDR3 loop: CSVPGLNPVDEQFF. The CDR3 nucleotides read TGCAGCGTCCCGGGACTAAACCCCGTCGATGAGCAGTTCTTC.

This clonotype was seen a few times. The CDR3 sequence: CASSFGVGTEAFF. The CDR3, as DNA: TGTGCCAGCAGCTTTGGGGTGGGGACTGAAGCTTTCTTT. The rearrangement joins TRBV7-8 to TRBJ1-1; D is unclear. The CDR3 extends over 13 amino acids. Between the trimmed V and J ends, which lost 3 bases and 5 bases, there was a span of 10 bases. Germline values: CDR1 SGHVS, CDR2 FQNEAQ.

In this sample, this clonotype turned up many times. The CDR3 sequence: CSARFRGRGNQPQHF. The CDR3 DNA reads as TGCAGTGCTAGATTCAGGGGGCGCGGCAATCAGCCCCAGCATTTT. The chain couples TRBV20-1 to TRBJ1-5; 8 bases line up with TRBD1. The germline CDR1 and CDR2 sequences are DFQATT and SNEGSKA (reference sequence). The CDR3 sequence is 15 residues long. Losses at the gene ends were 2 bases for V and 2 bases for J; bases not matched to a gene: 5.

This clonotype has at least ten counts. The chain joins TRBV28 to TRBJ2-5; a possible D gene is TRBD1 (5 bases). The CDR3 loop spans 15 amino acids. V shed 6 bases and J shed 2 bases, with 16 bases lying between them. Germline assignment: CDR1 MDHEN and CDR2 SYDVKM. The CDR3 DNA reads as TGTGCCAGCAGACCTATGACAGAGAAGCAAGAGACCCAGTACTTC. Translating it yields CASRPMTEKQETQYF.

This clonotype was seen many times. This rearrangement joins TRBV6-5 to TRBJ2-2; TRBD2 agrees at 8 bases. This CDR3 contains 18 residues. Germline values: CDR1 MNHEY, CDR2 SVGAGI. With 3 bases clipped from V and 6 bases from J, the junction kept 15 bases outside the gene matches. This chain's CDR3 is CASSYKKRGFIFAGELFF. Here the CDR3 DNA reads TGTGCCAGCAGTTATAAAAAGCGGGGGTTCATTTTCGCCGGGGAGCTGTTTTTT.

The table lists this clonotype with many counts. As DNA, the CDR3 is TGTGCCAGTAGTCAACAGGGGGTGGTCACTGAAGCTTTCTTT. Amino acids: CASSQQGVVTEAFF. The rearrangement links TRBV19 to TRBJ1-1; 8 bases map to TRBD1. The CDR3 consists of 14 residues. The V and J ends lost 5 bases and 4 bases, in that order; junction bases with no gene match: 6. Germline CDR1 is LNHDA and CDR2 is SQIVND (reference sequence).

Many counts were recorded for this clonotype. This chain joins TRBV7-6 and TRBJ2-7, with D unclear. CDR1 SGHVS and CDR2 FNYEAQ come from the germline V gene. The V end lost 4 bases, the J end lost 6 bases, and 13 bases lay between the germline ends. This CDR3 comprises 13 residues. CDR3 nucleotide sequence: TGTGCCAGCAGCTCTCAGGCTCAAGGCGAGCAGTACTTC. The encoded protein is CASSSQAQGEQYF.

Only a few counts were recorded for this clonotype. The CDR3 reads CASSEGLGNSEQFF. The CDR3 region has the DNA TGTGCCAGCAGCGAGGGACTAGGTAATAGTGAGCAGTTCTTC. V and J are TRBV7-7 and TRBJ2-1; TRBD2 agrees at 8 bases. The CDR3 contains 14 residues. The V and J ends lost 5 bases and 9 bases, in that order; junction bases with no gene match: 9. Germline V gives CDR1 SSHAT, CDR2 FNYEAQ (reference sequence).

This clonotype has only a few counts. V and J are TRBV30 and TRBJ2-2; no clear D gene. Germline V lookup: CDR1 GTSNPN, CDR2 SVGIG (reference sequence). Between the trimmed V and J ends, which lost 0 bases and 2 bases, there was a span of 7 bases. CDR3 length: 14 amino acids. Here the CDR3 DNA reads TGTGCCTGGAGTGTAGGAATCAACACCGGGGAGCTGTTTTTT. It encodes CAWSVGINTGELFF.

For the CDR3, the DNA is TGTGCCAGCAGCAAAGGCGTGTTCATGTACACTGAAGCTTTCTTT. It yields the protein CASSKGVFMYTEAFF. The gene calls are TRBV21-1 and TRBJ1-1. TRBV21-1 is noted as a pseudogene. The CDR3 is 15 residues long.